This is a list of T cell receptor beta chains from one sample in a study of blood T cells in healthy people across ages. TCRdb analysed the 5' RACE reads with MiXCR anew, one entry per CDR3 protein. Of about 640,000 distinct CDR3 sequences in the sample, 58% are singletons; the top ten hold 30% to 45%. Sequenced: blood. The receptors were gathered from a man aged 55-75 years in good health. Both conserved end residues are part of each CDR3. Each record gives: clone size, V gene, CDR3 protein. The size of a clone is reported for some rows only, either as once, few or many, or as a class for expanded clones.

size: few
V: TRBV3-1
CDR3: CASGSNYGYTF

size: -
V: TRBV5-1
CDR3: CASSLGGHSGANVLTF

size: few
V: TRBV10-3
CDR3: CAIRPRVGYGYTF

size: -
V: TRBV18
CDR3: CASSPPAGTGNEQFF

size: -
V: TRBV4-2
CDR3: CASSQDSGQPYGYTF

size: -
V: TRBV24-1
CDR3: CATRTGDRAFF

size: -
V: TRBV9
CDR3: CASSPYRRRLDYNEQFF

size: -
V: TRBV27
CDR3: CASSQKGGGLNDYEQYF

size: few
V: TRBV5-1
CDR3: CASSLGELSYNEQFF

size: -
V: TRBV7-9
CDR3: CASSLIQGAPEAFF

size: few
V: TRBV21-1
CDR3: CASREDRDTTLQYF

size: -
V: TRBV3-1
CDR3: CASSRLPGQGDEKLFF

size: -
V: TRBV7-2
CDR3: CASSIGTSSQASTDTQYF